Given below is one T cell receptor beta chain in context. This entry comes from a study of cytomegalovirus exposure and HLA in healthy donors. The CDR3 runs 20 residues. J gave up 1 base and V 2 bases, and 16 bases lay outside the gene matches. CDR1 ENHRY and CDR2 SYGVKD come from the germline V gene. PCR amplification relied on 60 Vbeta primers (plus 13 Jbeta primers). Generated by immunoSEQ multiplex PCR, the TCRdb table keeps only in-frame clones and is missing some. The sample has some 90,000 clones, roughly 86% seen once. This chain connects TRBV10-3 to TRBJ2-3; TRBD1 matches at 9 bases. The sequenced material came from PBMCs. This TCR came from a human donor in good health. The CDR3 reads CAISEGGGQGPSGRTDTQYF. The CDR3 coding sequence is TGTGCCATCAGTGAGGGGGGCGGACAGGGGCCGTCGGGACGCACAGATACGCAGTATTTT.